Below are 21 T cell receptor beta chains sequenced from a single sample in a study of shared clonotypes between healthy human individuals. Assay: immunoSEQ multiplex PCR; the TCRdb copy retains only in-frame clones and omits some. In the table there are about 2.4 million clones, roughly 92% of which are singletons. The specimen was naive CD4+ T cells sorted from blood. As for subset: CD45RA+ positively selected. The receptors originated from a man aged 18 to 30 in good health.

The chain employs TRBV7-3 and TRBJ2-3; the match to TRBD1 covers 7 bases. The CDR3 spans 14 residues. The germline CDR1 and CDR2 sequences are SGHTA and FQGTGA. V was clipped by 5 bases and J by 3 bases; unmatched bases: 5. The CDR3 DNA follows: TGTGCCAGCAGCCAACAGGGGTTAACAGATACGCAGTATTTT. It yields the protein CASSQQGLTDTQYF.

The J gene is TRBJ2-3, the V gene TRBV19, with D possibly matching TRBD1 (6 bases). The CDR3 has 16 amino acids. The V end was cut by 3 bases, the J end by 6 bases, with 19 bases between. From germline, CDR1 is LNHDA and CDR2 SQIVND (reference sequence). CDR3 bases: TGTGCCAGTAGTATTAAGGGCAGGGGATCCCAGGATACGCAGTATTTT. This encodes CASSIKGRGSQDTQYF.

This clone has only a few counts. This CDR3 is also generated by other DNA sequences in the sample. The chain employs TRBV20-1 and TRBJ1-1; no definite D call. This CDR3 region has 11 residues. Germline CDR1 and CDR2: DFQATT and SNEGSKA (reference sequence). V was cut by 6 bases and J by 1 base, with 6 bases left in between. For the CDR3, the DNA is TGCAGTGCCGCAGCGAACACTGAAGCTTTCTTT. Amino acids: CSAAANTEAFF.

The chain joins TRBV7-9 to TRBJ2-3, with D perhaps given as TRBD1 or TRBD2 (6 bases each). V was cut by 1 base and J by 4 bases, with 12 bases left in between. The CDR3 runs to 15 residues. Looked up from germline, CDR1 is SEHNR and CDR2 is FQNEAQ (reference sequence). CDR3 loop: CASSLDGGRPDTQYF. Here the CDR3 DNA reads TGTGCCAGCAGCTTAGACGGGGGCCGCCCAGATACGCAGTATTTT.

V is TRBV30 and J is TRBJ2-7, with D perhaps matching TRBD1 (6 bases). Germline CDR1 reads GTSNPN; CDR2 reads SVGIG (reference sequence). The V gene lost 3 bases and the J gene lost 3 bases, with 27 bases spanning the gap. The CDR3 has 18 amino acids. The DNA for the CDR3 is TGTGCCTGGAGAATGACTCTCTCAGGGCAGGGGAGTGTCTACGAGCAGTACTTC. This gives the protein CAWRMTLSGQGSVYEQYF.

This clone was seen a few times. In the same sample, other DNA sequences code for this CDR3. V gene TRBV6-5 combines with J gene TRBJ2-3; D is uncertain. The germline V gene encodes CDR1 MNHEY and CDR2 SVGAGI. There are 11 residues in the CDR3. V lost 6 bases to trimming and J lost 2 bases, with 3 bases between them. CDR3 sequence reads: CASSNTDTQYF. Here the CDR3 DNA reads TGTGCCAGCAGCAACACAGATACGCAGTATTTT.

The count of this clone is one. Distinct nucleotide sequences in the sample also encode this CDR3. The V call is TRBV6-6, the J call TRBJ1-1, with D unclear. Per the germline V gene, CDR1 is MNHNY and CDR2 is SVGAGI (reference sequence). This CDR3 comprises 14 residues. Trimming removed 2 bases from V and 1 base from J, with 8 bases in between. CDR3 nucleotide sequence: TGTGCCAGCAGTTACGACGGTGCGAACACTGAAGCTTTCTTT. Residues: CASSYDGANTEAFF.

The chain carries TRBV5-1 and TRBJ2-2; a possible D gene is TRBD2 (6 bases). Trimming left V 0 bases short and J 2 bases short, with 11 bases between. Germline values: CDR1 SGHRS, CDR2 YFSETQ. The CDR3 extends over 16 amino acids. The CDR3 DNA reads TGCGCCAGCAGCTTGGGTAGCGGAGGTAACACCGGGGAGCTGTTTTTT. As protein: CASSLGSGGNTGELFF.

The chain recombines TRBV5-1 with TRBJ2-7; D is undetermined. The germline CDR1 and CDR2 sequences are SGHRS and YFSETQ. The V and J ends lost 4 bases and 4 bases respectively, with 15 bases between them. The CDR3 runs to 14 residues. The DNA for the CDR3 is TGCGCCAGCAGCCCCCCGAGCGTGGGGTACGAGCAGTACTTC. Its translation: CASSPPSVGYEQYF.

This sequence joins TRBV2 and TRBJ1-3, with no clear D. V lost 3 bases to trimming and J lost 0 bases, with 12 bases between them. Germline CDR1 reads SNHLY; CDR2 reads FYNNEI. This CDR3 contains 16 residues. CDR3 sequence reads: CASSDRGLLSGNTIYF. DNA of the CDR3: TGTGCCAGCAGTGATCGTGGGCTCCTCTCTGGAAACACCATATATTTT.

The chain has TRBV30 and TRBJ2-5; 9 nucleotides agree with TRBD1. TRBJ2-7 explains the end of the DNA better; the J call may be wrong. The CDR3 is made up of 15 amino acids. CDR1 GTSNPN and CDR2 SVGIG come from the germline V gene (reference sequence). CDR3 DNA sequence: TGTGCCTGGAGTGCCGGACAGGGGCACTCCTACGAGCAGTACTTC. Translation: CAWSAGQGHSYEQYF.

The gene calls are TRBV5-1 and TRBJ1-2, with D possibly being TRBD1 (5 bases). The CDR3 consists of 15 residues. V was trimmed by 0 bases and J by 9 bases, leaving 18 bases between them. Germline V gene data show CDR1 as SGHRS and CDR2 as YFSETQ. CDR3 bases: TGCGCCAGCAGCTTGGAAGGAGACAGTTTTAATAGCTACACCTTC. Residues: CASSLEGDSFNSYTF. The variable domain in full, completed from reference TRBV5-1 and TRBJ1-2, reads KAGVTQTPRYLIKTRGQQVTLSCSPISGHRSVSWYQQTPGQGLQFLFEYFSETQRNKGNFPGRFSGRQFSNSRSEMNVSTLELGDSALYLCASSLEGDSFNSYTFGSGTRLTVV.

The rearrangement uses TRBV7-2 and TRBJ2-3; 12 nucleotides line up with TRBD2. Germline-derived CDR1 and CDR2 are SGHTA and FQGNSA. The CDR3 covers 17 residues. V shed 6 bases, J shed 5 bases, and the junction held 12 bases outside the gene matches. The CDR3 DNA follows: TGTGCCAGCAGGCTCTACCTAGCGGGAGGGTCGGAAGATACGCAGTATTTT. It translates to CASRLYLAGGSEDTQYF.

The rearrangement links TRBV12-5 to TRBJ2-2; 7 nucleotides align to TRBD1. Trimming took 6 bases from V and 0 from J; bases not matched to a gene: 4. Germline CDR1 is LGHNT and CDR2 is FRNRAP. The CDR3 totals 15 residues. The CDR3 loop is CASGLGQANTGELFF. CDR3 sequence (DNA): TGTGCTAGTGGCCTAGGACAGGCGAACACCGGGGAGCTGTTTTTT.

This chain connects TRBV6-6 to TRBJ2-7; tentatively, D is TRBD2 (6 bases). CDR1 is MNHNY and CDR2 is SVGAGI in the germline V gene (reference sequence). The CDR3 runs to 15 residues. The V end lost 7 bases, the J end lost 4 bases, and 20 bases lay between the germline ends. As DNA, the CDR3 is TGTGCCAGCACCCGACTAGACGGGGCCGCGTACGAGCAGTACTTC. Its translation is CASTRLDGAAYEQYF.

The V gene is TRBV5-1, the J gene TRBJ1-1; D may be TRBD1 (5 bases). The CDR3 has 15 residues. Germline loops: CDR1 SGHRS, CDR2 YFSETQ. The V gene lost 2 bases and the J gene lost 6 bases, with 17 bases spanning the gap. The CDR3 reads CASSLWGEGEAEAFF. The DNA for the CDR3 is TGCGCCAGCAGCTTATGGGGCGAGGGCGAGGCTGAAGCTTTCTTT.

Turning to this clone: Other DNA sequences from this sample encode an identical CDR3 as well. V gene TRBV19 combines with J gene TRBJ1-4; D uncertain. Per germline, CDR1 LNHDA and CDR2 SQIVND (reference sequence). V was trimmed by 3 bases and J by 7 bases, leaving 12 bases between them. The CDR3 loop spans 14 amino acids. CDR3: CASSIAGGGEKLFF. The CDR3, as DNA: TGTGCCAGTAGTATTGCGGGTGGTGGTGAAAAACTGTTTTTT. Full variable domain (remainder filled in from reference TRBV19 and TRBJ1-4): DGGITQSPKYLFRKEGQNVTLSCEQNLNHDAMYWYRQDPGQGLRLIYYSQIVNDFQKGDIAEGYSVSREKKESFPLTVTSAQKNPTAFYLCASSIAGGGEKLFFGSGTQLSVL.

This sequence joins TRBV19 and TRBJ1-1; perhaps TRBD1 as D (6 bases). The germline V gene has CDR1 LNHDA and CDR2 SQIVND (reference sequence). The CDR3 runs 13 residues. Trimming left V 7 bases short and J 6 bases short, with 15 bases between. CDR3 bases: TGTGCCAGTAAAACAGGGAAGAGGGCTGAAGCTTTCTTT. It specifies CASKTGKRAEAFF.

The V and J genes are TRBV7-9 and TRBJ1-1; D unclear. Germline CDR1 is SEHNR and CDR2 is FQNEAQ (reference sequence). Trimming pared 5 bases from V and 6 bases from J, leaving 10 bases between. This CDR3 is 12 amino acids long. The CDR3 reads CASSTNSPEAFF. Written as DNA, the CDR3 is TGTGCCAGCAGCACCAACAGCCCTGAAGCTTTCTTT.

This CDR3 is CASSSPGGTGELFF. The CDR3 DNA is TGTGCCAGCAGTTCCCCAGGGGGCACCGGGGAGCTGTTTTTT. The V call is TRBV7-2, the J call TRBJ2-2, with TRBD1 identical over 7 bases. The J segment lost 4 bases and the V segment lost 6 bases, leaving 5 bases of the junction unmatched. CDR1 SGHTA and CDR2 FQGNSA come from the germline V gene. CDR3 length: 14 amino acids.

This clone is a singleton in its sample. The chain joins TRBV7-2 to TRBJ1-6, with 7 positions matching TRBD1. The ends lost 3 bases at V and 7 bases at J; junction bases unmatched: 6. The germline CDR1 and CDR2 sequences are SGHTA and FQGNSA. This CDR3 has 15 residues. The CDR3 region is CASSFRTGPNSPLHF. As DNA, the CDR3 is TGTGCCAGCAGCTTCCGGACAGGCCCCAATTCACCCCTCCACTTT. Combining the CDR3 with reference TRBV7-2 and TRBJ1-6 gives the whole variable domain GAGVSQSPSNKVTEKGKDVELRCDPISGHTALYWYRQSLGQGLEFLIYFQGNSAPDKSGLPSDRFSAERTGGSVSTLTIQRTQQEDSAVYLCASSFRTGPNSPLHFGNGTRLTVT.